This is a list of T cell receptor beta chains from one sample in a study of blood T cells in healthy people across ages. TCRdb re-called the 5' RACE reads through MiXCR, storing one row per CDR3 protein. The sample lists hundreds of thousands of distinct CDR3 sequences; under 50% were seen once. The sequenced material came from blood. These TCRs come from a young man in good health. The CDR3 runs from the conserved cysteine through the conserved F or W. Each record gives: V gene, J gene, clone size, D gene, CDR3 protein, CDR3 DNA. D genes are given only for firm matches. Clone size is shown for a subset of rows, as once, few, many or a class of expanded clone.

>TRBV20-1|TRBJ2-7|few|NA
CSPGGYEQYF
TGCAGTCCTGGCGGCTACGAGCAGTACTTC
>TRBV12-3/TRBV12-4|TRBJ1-2|few|NA
CASSDQGKSVTYTF
TGTGCCAGCAGTGACCAGGGTAAGAGCGTCACCTACACCTTC
>TRBV7-8|TRBJ2-1|few|NA
CASSFLQGDEQFF
TGTGCCAGCAGCTTCCTCCAGGGAGACGAGCAGTTCTTC
>TRBV20-1|TRBJ1-4|few|NA
CSARPTPNEKLFF
TGCAGTGCCAGACCGACACCTAATGAAAAACTGTTTTTT
>TRBV12-3/TRBV12-4|TRBJ2-1|few|TRBD2
CANSLAGPYNEQFF
TGTGCCAACTCCCTAGCGGGTCCCTACAATGAGCAGTTCTTC
>TRBV7-2|TRBJ2-4|NA|NA
CASSVEGRGSIQYF
TGTGCCAGCAGCGTAGAAGGCCGGGGAAGCATTCAGTACTTC
>TRBV29-1|TRBJ2-3|NA|TRBD2
CSVPGLAGGSASTDTQYF
TGCAGCGTGCCCGGACTAGCGGGGGGAAGTGCTAGCACAGATACGCAGTATTTT
>TRBV7-2|TRBJ1-2|NA|NA
CASSLAVAANYGYTF
TGTGCCAGCAGCTTAGCGGTCGCAGCTAACTATGGCTACACCTTC
>TRBV9|TRBJ2-3|NA|TRBD2
CASSVGGGAADTQYF
TGTGCCAGCAGCGTAGGCGGGGGGGCCGCAGATACGCAGTATTTT
>TRBV7-8|TRBJ2-1|NA|TRBD2
CASSLSGGGDKFF
TGTGCCAGCAGCTTATCGGGCGGGGGGGATAAGTTCTTC
>TRBV27|TRBJ1-5|NA|NA
CATSGVQGNQPQHF
TGTGCAACTAGCGGGGTCCAGGGTAATCAGCCCCAGCATTTT
>TRBV4-2|TRBJ1-2|few|NA
CASSQATGPHGDGYTF
TGTGCCAGCAGCCAGGCCACAGGACCCCACGGAGACGGCTACACCTTC
>TRBV4-1|TRBJ1-4|few|NA
CASSQLLRDEKLFF
TGCGCCAGCAGCCAACTCCTACGAGATGAAAAACTGTTTTTT
>TRBV10-3|TRBJ2-1|few|NA
CAISRDAYNEQFF
TGTGCCATCAGTAGGGATGCCTACAATGAGCAGTTCTTC
>TRBV6-4|TRBJ2-2|NA|NA
CASKTPRELFF
TGTGCCAGCAAGACGCCCCGGGAGCTGTTTTTT
>TRBV7-2|TRBJ2-3|NA|NA
CASTTGTDTQYF
TGTGCCAGCACCACCGGCACAGATACGCAGTATTTT
>TRBV5-1|TRBJ2-1|many|TRBD2
CASSFTGLAGGSDEQFF
TGCGCCAGCAGCTTTACAGGACTAGCGGGAGGAAGCGATGAGCAGTTCTTC
>TRBV10-2|TRBJ1-5|NA|TRBD1
CASSDRTGPNQPQHF
TGCGCCAGCAGTGACCGGACAGGGCCCAATCAGCCCCAGCATTTT
>TRBV20-1|TRBJ2-7|few|NA
CSATEPVMFPYEQYF
TGCAGTGCGACCGAGCCAGTGATGTTCCCCTACGAGCAGTACTTC
>TRBV20-1|TRBJ2-3|NA|NA
CSASIWSEVSDTQYF
TGCAGTGCTAGCATTTGGTCAGAGGTATCAGATACGCAGTATTTT
>TRBV5-1|TRBJ1-5|NA|NA
CASSPQGRNQPQHF
TGCGCCAGCAGCCCGCAGGGCCGCAATCAGCCCCAGCATTTT
>TRBV20-1|TRBJ2-2|NA|TRBD2
CSASKKLADTGELFF
TGCAGTGCTAGCAAAAAGCTAGCGGACACCGGGGAGCTGTTTTTT
>TRBV14|TRBJ2-1|NA|TRBD1
CASSALGTGPYNEQFF
TGTGCCAGCAGCGCTCTAGGGACAGGGCCCTACAATGAGCAGTTCTTC